This T cell receptor (beta chain) is drawn from a study of Graves' ophthalmopathy and Graves' hyperthyroidism (dated by TCRdb to the late 2010s). As for the study more broadly: Hyperthyroidism was considered stable if no progression to ophthalmopathy occurred within 18 months of follow-up. TCR beta repertoire signatures were used to distinguish Graves' ophthalmopathy from Graves' hyperthyroidism and to predict progression to ophthalmopathy. In total, 120 to 150 blood samples were TCR-sequenced: approximately 40 ophthalmopathy, 80 or so hyperthyroidism and about 17 hyperthyroidism-to-ophthalmopathy patients. To explore V-J signatures that distinguish ophthalmopathy from hyperthyroidism, a discovery set of about 99 patients was enrolled, made up of 43 with ophthalmopathy and around 60 with stable hyperthyroidism. An independent validation cohort was composed of roughly 19 hyperthyroidism patients and more than 15 patients who later progressed from hyperthyroidism to ophthalmopathy. T-cell repertoires of thyroid tissue and blood were compared in more than 5 hyperthyroidism patients. Following sample collection, hyperthyroidism patients were given methimazole at a starting dose of 30 mg daily, and ophthalmopathy patients were given high-dose intravenous methylprednisolone. Results the study describes overall, beyond this receptor: In validation, the model predicted ophthalmopathy progression with more than 70% sensitivity and 72.22% specificity; roughly 12 predicted patients were CT-confirmed with GO in a median of approximately 6.5 months. No statistical method was used to predetermine the sample size, and group allocation was not hidden from the investigators. The 13-signature model separated ophthalmopathy from stable hyperthyroidism with around 90% sensitivity and approximately 83% specificity in cross-validation, and 80%/75% in the test set. Most expanded thyroid clonotypes with frequency above 0.001 were also detected in blood, suggesting blood repertoires may reflect the thyroid immune response.

The CDR3 goes from the cysteine to the phenylalanine over 11 residues. Only the CDR3 DNA is retained, 33 bases long and in frame from the first base. Taken from the germline V gene, the CDR1 and CDR2 loops are SGHVS and FNYEAQ. For repertoire sequencing, the TCR beta CDR3 regions were amplified from RNA transcripts. A first-round RT-PCR used HTBI primers with the Qiagen OneStep RT-PCR kit, followed by a second-round multiplex PCR, size selection and purification. Libraries were sequenced on an Illumina HiSeq2000 using paired-end 100 bp reads. Under the source paper's analysis protocol: SOAPnuke was used to process the reads, removing any read that contained adapters or uncalled bases, had a mean Phred below 15, or lacked an exact match to the constant primer or identifier. COPE v1.2.5 was used to merge the high-quality paired reads. Clonotypes were defined as unique nucleotide sequences and were aligned to IMGT TRB V, D and J references using MiTCR v1.1. The analysis was limited to V-J combinations with a frequency above 0.0001, which together covered 99.2% of the repertoires. A TCR clonal expansion and chaos score per V-J combination was defined as the ratio of F50 clonal expansion to chaos observed in the TCRdist matrix. Features were reduced by Welch's t-statistics and random forest to around 13 V-J combinations, which fed a naive Bayes classifier. Thyroid-blood repertoire similarity was quantified with the Morisita-Horn index. The raw public data were reprocessed by TCRdb itself: fastp quality trimming at Q25, MiXCR clonotype calling, in-frame beta chains only. Identical CDR3 proteins give one entry, which carries the most common genes and DNA. TCRdb's processing, not the study's, gives the V and J calls here. This sample holds 580,000 or so distinct CDR3 sequences; just under 40% were observed only once. The ten largest account for 4% to 5% of the sample.

Patients with hyperthyroidism were aged 18 to 65 years, had been newly diagnosed, and had a disease duration of less than 2 months. Patients with other autoimmune diseases, uncontrolled infections, pregnancy or lactation were excluded. Clinical symptoms, serum thyroxine, TRAb, thyroid ultrasound and orbital computed tomography formed the basis of the diagnosis. Total RNA was extracted using Trizol reagent, and RNA quality was checked on an Agilent 2100 Bioanalyzer. As concerns this clonotype: Its cognate antigen has yet to be identified. This clone may be a read error of a much larger clone one base away.

Sequencing input: peripheral blood or thyroid tissue (not recorded which). The chain links TRBV7-6 with TRBJ1-5; the D gene cannot be resolved reliably. The clonotype originates from an adult man with Graves' hyperthyroidism. DNA sequence: TGTGCCGGCAGCTCTATGCAGCCCCAGCATTTT. This codes for CAGSSMQPQHF.